The 22 T cell receptor beta chains below all came from one sample that was sequenced in a study of T cells after posttransplantation cyclophosphamide. Cells defined as naive were viable CD3+CD4+ or CD3+CD8+ and CCR7+CD45RA+CD45RO-CD95-CD27+CD28+. TCRdb's copy holds only in-frame clones and misses some; the assay was immunoSEQ multiplex PCR. The table includes over 20,000 clones, over 95% detected once. The source material was naive CD4+ T cells sorted from PBMCs. The receptors come from a man aged 50-59 years in good health, CMV-negative, and a related stem cell transplant donor.

The chain recombines TRBV19 with TRBJ2-7; 10 nucleotides line up with TRBD1. CDR1 and CDR2 from the germline V gene are LNHDA and SQIVND (reference sequence). This CDR3 region has 16 residues. V was pared by 7 bases and J by 1 base, with 10 bases of the junction left unmatched. As DNA, the CDR3 is TGTGCCAGTACTCCCGGGACAGGGGAGTCGTCCTACGAGCAGTACTTC. Translating it yields CASTPGTGESSYEQYF. Based on the CDR3 plus reference TRBV19 and TRBJ2-7, the full variable domain is DGGITQSPKYLFRKEGQNVTLSCEQNLNHDAMYWYRQDPGQGLRLIYYSQIVNDFQKGDIAEGYSVSREKKESFPLTVTSAQKNPTAFYLCASTPGTGESSYEQYFGPGTRLTVT.

V and J are TRBV5-1 and TRBJ2-5; TRBD2 matches 13 bases. The CDR3 is made up of 21 amino acids. Trimming took 0 bases from V and 0 from J; bases not matched to a gene: 14. Germline CDR1 and CDR2: SGHRS and YFSETQ. CDR3 loop: CASSLGTLAGGPFRYQETQYF. The CDR3 coding sequence is TGCGCCAGCAGCTTGGGGACACTAGCGGGAGGGCCGTTTCGTTACCAAGAGACCCAGTACTTC.

The chain recombines TRBV19 with TRBJ1-1; no definite D call. The V end was cut by 5 bases, the J end by 5 bases, with 12 bases between. Germline-derived CDR1 and CDR2 are LNHDA and SQIVND (reference sequence). This CDR3 has 13 residues. The CDR3 DNA sequence: TGTGCCAGTAGTCCCCGGGGAAGGACTGAAGCTTTCTTT. Its protein product is CASSPRGRTEAFF.

The chain has TRBV7-6 and TRBJ1-1; perhaps TRBD1 as D (6 bases). Trimming shortened V by 1 base and J by 0 bases, and 9 bases separated the two germline ends. CDR1 and CDR2 from the germline V gene are SGHVS and FNYEAQ. This CDR3 is built from 15 residues. The CDR3 loop is CASSLVPGVNTEAFF. The CDR3 DNA reads as TGTGCCAGCAGCTTAGTACCAGGGGTGAACACTGAAGCTTTCTTT. Full variable domain (remainder filled in from reference TRBV7-6 and TRBJ1-1): GAGVSQSPRYKVTKRGQDVALRCDPISGHVSLYWYRQALGQGPEFLTYFNYEAQQDKSGLPNDRFSAERPEGSISTLTIQRTEQRDSAMYRCASSLVPGVNTEAFFGQGTRLTVV.

The chain carries TRBV25-1 and TRBJ2-5, with unresolved D. Germline-derived CDR1 and CDR2 are MGHDK and SYGVNS. The CDR3 has 13 residues. V was pared by 3 bases and J by 2 bases, with 7 bases between. CDR3 sequence (DNA): TGTGCCAGCAGTGATTACATGCAAGAGACCCAGTACTTC. As protein: CASSDYMQETQYF.

The chain recombines TRBV5-4 with TRBJ2-1, with TRBD1 matching 8 bases. Looked up from germline, CDR1 is SGHNT and CDR2 is YYREEE (reference sequence). With 3 bases clipped from V and 5 bases from J, the junction kept 7 bases outside the gene matches. The CDR3 length is 15 residues. In DNA form, the CDR3 reads TGTGCCAGCAGCTCGCCACAGGGGGGTCACAATGAGCAGTTCTTC. It encodes CASSSPQGGHNEQFF.

CDR3 nucleotides: TGCGCCAGCAGCCAGATGTTACTAGCGGACTCCTACGAGCAGTACTTC. Translated: CASSQMLLADSYEQYF. This chain uses TRBV4-3 with TRBJ2-7; 8 bases agree with TRBD2. The CDR3 contains 16 residues. Germline CDR1 reads LGHNA; CDR2 reads YSLEER. J lost 0 bases, V lost 3 bases, and 7 bases had no gene match.

V is TRBV9 and J is TRBJ2-5, with 9 bases aligning to TRBD1. This CDR3 has 14 amino acids. Trimming took 3 bases from V and 5 from J; bases not matched to a gene: 5. The germline V gene has CDR1 SGDLS and CDR2 YYNGEE. The CDR3 reads CASSEQGAPETQYF. As DNA, the CDR3 is TGTGCCAGCAGCGAACAGGGGGCGCCTGAGACCCAGTACTTC.

This chain connects TRBV7-9 to TRBJ1-5, with 10 positions matching TRBD1. This CDR3 comprises 15 residues. V lost 3 bases and J lost 9; bases outside the gene matches: 8. Germline CDR1 reads SEHNR; CDR2 reads FQNEAQ (reference sequence). The CDR3 reads CASSFGTGEKGPQHF. Here the CDR3 DNA reads TGTGCCAGCAGCTTCGGGACAGGGGAAAAGGGGCCCCAGCATTTT.

This chain links TRBV4-2 with TRBJ2-3; 9 bases map to TRBD2. The CDR3 consists of 17 residues. V shed 1 base, J shed 0 bases, and the junction held 5 bases outside the gene matches. Germline loops: CDR1 LGHNA, CDR2 YNFKEQ. The CDR3 nucleotides read TGTGCCAGCAGCCAAGTCTTAGCGGGAGTGAGCACAGATACGCAGTATTTT. This gives the protein CASSQVLAGVSTDTQYF.

The chain recombines TRBV10-3 with TRBJ1-6, with D unclear. Germline V gives CDR1 ENHRY, CDR2 SYGVKD. V was cut by 3 bases and J by 6 bases, with 6 bases left in between. This CDR3 has 13 amino acids. The CDR3 DNA follows: TGTGCCATCAGTGATTCCAGTAATTCACCCCTCCACTTT. Its protein product is CAISDSSNSPLHF.

The chain has TRBV19 and TRBJ2-7; D is possibly TRBD2 (5 bases). There are 14 residues in the CDR3. The V end lost 5 bases, the J end lost 2 bases, and 13 bases lay between the germline ends. Looked up from germline, CDR1 is LNHDA and CDR2 is SQIVND (reference sequence). In nucleotides, the CDR3 is TGTGCCAGTAGTCAATCCCGGGGAGCCTACGAGCAGTACTTC. Its protein product is CASSQSRGAYEQYF.

V gene TRBV10-3 combines with J gene TRBJ2-1, with 13 bases identical to TRBD2. The junction had 10 bases not matched to a gene; V was cut back by 4 bases and J by 4 bases. Germline values: CDR1 ENHRY, CDR2 SYGVKD. CDR3 length: 18 amino acids. This CDR3 reads CAISGTSGRLSNYNEQFF. CDR3 in DNA: TGTGCCATCAGTGGGACTAGCGGGAGACTTTCCAATTACAATGAGCAGTTCTTC.

This rearrangement joins TRBV5-5 to TRBJ2-7; D ambiguous. V was shortened by 0 bases and J by 4 bases, with 11 bases between the two germline ends. Germline loops: CDR1 SGHKS, CDR2 YYEKEE (reference sequence). The CDR3 runs to 14 residues. CDR3 in amino acids: CASSLAIDIYEQYF. As DNA, the CDR3 is TGTGCCAGCAGCTTGGCGATAGACATATACGAGCAGTACTTC.

This chain connects TRBV27 to TRBJ1-2; 7 bases align to TRBD1. Germline CDR1 reads MNHEY; CDR2 reads SMNVEV (reference sequence). V shed 3 bases and J 5 bases; nucleotides not matched to a gene: 6. The CDR3 length is 14 residues. The CDR3 reads CASSFRGRLYGYTF. The CDR3 coding sequence is TGTGCCAGCAGTTTTAGGGGGCGCTTATATGGCTACACCTTC.

The chain uses TRBV9 and TRBJ2-5; no definite D call. The assigned J gene may be wrong: the sequence end matches TRBJ2-7 better. The CDR3 contains 15 residues. Germline assignment: CDR1 SGDLS and CDR2 YYNGEE. The CDR3 here is CASSPSTEAFREQYF. DNA of the CDR3: TGTGCCAGCAGCCCCTCCACAGAAGCCTTCCGCGAGCAGTACTTC.

The table lists this clone with a count of one. This sequence joins TRBV6-5 and TRBJ2-7; tentatively, D is TRBD2 (5 bases). The germline V gene encodes CDR1 MNHEY and CDR2 SVGAGI. The CDR3 spans 14 residues. Trimming removed 2 bases at V and 2 bases at J, with 10 bases between. The CDR3 bases are TGTGCCAGCAGTTACGCCAGCGGAACCTACGAGCAGTACTTC. It codes for CASSYASGTYEQYF.

The J gene is TRBJ1-5, the V gene TRBV7-8, with D possibly TRBD1 on 5 matching bases. The V end lost 5 bases, the J end lost 4 bases, and 12 bases lay between the germline ends. The germline V gene encodes CDR1 SGHVS and CDR2 FQNEAQ. The CDR3 has 14 amino acids. The CDR3 bases are TGTGCCAGCAGCAGATTGGGGGGAAATCAGCCCCAGCATTTT. It is translated as CASSRLGGNQPQHF.

The chain has TRBV11-3 and TRBJ2-2, with 9 bases lining up with TRBD1. CDR1 is SGHNT, CDR2 YENEEA, per germline. This CDR3 is 16 amino acids long. After removal of 1 base from V and 4 bases from J, the junction contained 4 bases not matched to a gene. CDR3 amino acids: CASSLGGTGTTGELFF. The CDR3 bases are TGTGCCAGCAGCTTAGGGGGGACAGGGACCACCGGGGAGCTGTTTTTT. The full variable domain, in which reference TRBV11-3 and TRBJ2-2 provide the parts outside the CDR3, is EAGVVQSPRYKIIEKKQPVAFWCNPISGHNTLYWYLQNLGQGPELLIRYENEEAVDDSQLPKDRFSAERLKGVDSTLKIQPAELGDSAVYLCASSLGGTGTTGELFFGEGSRLTVL.

The chain has TRBV7-8 and TRBJ2-5; 9 positions match TRBD2. TRBJ2-7 explains the end of the DNA better; the J call may be wrong. CDR1 and CDR2 (germline): SGHVS, FQNEAQ. The CDR3 runs to 14 residues. CDR3 region: CASSPGLASYEQYF. The CDR3 DNA is TGTGCCAGCAGCCCCGGACTAGCGAGCTACGAGCAGTACTTC.

This clone was seen once. CDR3 in amino acids: CASSTGGSMNTEAFF. The CDR3 region has the DNA TGCGCCAGCAGCACCGGCGGATCCATGAACACTGAAGCTTTCTTT. The chain recombines TRBV5-1 with TRBJ1-1; D remains ambiguous. The CDR3 totals 15 residues. The V gene's germline CDR1 is SGHRS and CDR2 YFSETQ. V lost 4 bases and J lost 0, with 13 bases in between.

This chain links TRBV19 with TRBJ1-5, with TRBD1 identical over 8 bases. The V gene's germline CDR1 is LNHDA and CDR2 SQIVND (reference sequence). V shed 6 bases, J shed 4 bases, and the junction held 5 bases outside the gene matches. The CDR3 covers 14 residues. In DNA form, the CDR3 reads TGTGCCAGTAGATGGGGACAGGTAAATCAGCCCCAGCATTTT. It codes for CASRWGQVNQPQHF.